This TCR beta chain was found in a study of T cells after yellow fever vaccination. The germline gives CDR1 SGHTA, CDR2 FQGNSA. The CDR3 contains 14 residues. J lost 4 bases, V lost 2 bases, and 2 bases had no gene match. This clonotype is classed as medium-sized. TCRdb used MiXCR to reprocess the 5' RACE reads, holding one entry per CDR3 protein. The sample holds 65,000 to 70,000 distinct CDR3 sequences, 5.5% to 7.5% seen once. The sequence was collected from a man aged 18 to 29 who received the YFV17D yellow fever vaccine. The chain recombines TRBV7-2 with TRBJ1-2; 9 bases map to TRBD1. The starting material was CD4+ T cells sorted from PBMCs, obtained around 15 days after the first yellow fever vaccination. Here the CDR3 DNA reads TGTGCCAGCAGCTTACCGACAGGGGGCTATGGCTACACCTTC. Its protein product is CASSLPTGGYGYTF.